Following are 26 T cell receptor beta chains from one sample sequenced in a study of shared clonotypes between healthy human individuals. This table comes from immunoSEQ multiplex PCR, and its TCRdb copy is limited to in-frame clones, with some not included. The sample carries approximately 530,000 clones, 90% to 97% recorded once. The sequenced sample was naive CD4+ T cells sorted from blood. Noted subset: CD45RA+ positively selected. These receptors came from a woman in her 30s in good health.

The chain employs TRBV10-2 and TRBJ1-1, with D maybe TRBD1 (5 bases). Trimming left V 3 bases short and J 0 bases short, with 11 bases between. This CDR3 contains 15 residues. Germline CDR1 is WSHSY and CDR2 is SAAADI. The CDR3 sequence is CASSDPGRVNTEAFF. The DNA for the CDR3 is TGCGCCAGCAGTGACCCGGGACGGGTGAACACTGAAGCTTTCTTT.

V is TRBV6-5 and J is TRBJ2-1; D not certain. Trimming cost V 6 bases and J 0 bases, with 12 bases left between them. Germline CDR1 MNHEY, CDR2 SVGAGI. CDR3 size: 15 residues. CDR3 DNA: TGTGCCAGCAGCCCCCGGCCGAGCTCCTACAATGAGCAGTTCTTC. It codes for CASSPRPSSYNEQFF.

V and J are TRBV2 and TRBJ1-2; D is possibly TRBD1 (5 bases). The V end lost 6 bases, the J end lost 8 bases, and 13 bases lay between the germline ends. The CDR3 has 12 amino acids. The germline V gene encodes CDR1 SNHLY and CDR2 FYNNEI. The CDR3 DNA follows: TGTGCCAGCAGGCCTGGGACGCGCGGCTACACCTTC. Protein product: CASRPGTRGYTF.

The CDR3: CASSLQAAGGETQYF. The CDR3 nucleotides read TGTGCCAGCAGCTTGCAGGCGGCGGGTGGAGAGACCCAGTACTTC. The chain uses TRBV5-6 and TRBJ2-5, with a tentative D call TRBD2 (5 bases). Trimming removed 1 base from V and 4 bases from J, with 14 bases in between. Germline CDR1 and CDR2: SGHDT and YYEEEE. The CDR3 consists of 15 residues. The variable domain in full, completed from reference TRBV5-6 and TRBJ2-5, reads DAGVTQSPTHLIKTRGQQVTLRCSPKSGHDTVSWYQQALGQGPQFIFQYYEEEERQRGNFPDRFSGHQFPNYSSELNVNALLLGDSALYLCASSLQAAGGETQYFGPGTRLLVL.

This clone is a singleton in its sample. CDR3 sequence reads: CASSYSPLAGVEQYF. CDR3 DNA sequence: TGTGCCAGCAGTTACTCCCCCTTAGCGGGAGTCGAGCAGTACTTC. The chain links TRBV6-5 to TRBJ2-7; 9 bases are a match to TRBD2. Losses at the gene ends were 0 bases for V and 6 bases for J; bases not matched to a gene: 6. CDR1 is MNHEY and CDR2 is SVGAGI in the germline V gene. The CDR3 length is 15 residues.

This rearrangement joins TRBV13 to TRBJ2-3; 10 bases match TRBD2. V gave up 2 bases and J gave up 5 bases; unmatched junction bases: 10. The germline CDR1 and CDR2 sequences are PRHDT and FYEKMQ (reference sequence). This CDR3 has 17 residues. The CDR3 sequence: CASSLSATSGRGDTQYF. The CDR3 nucleotides are TGTGCCAGCAGCTTATCGGCGACTAGCGGGCGCGGAGATACGCAGTATTTT.

J is TRBJ1-2 and V is TRBV5-1; 12 bases align to TRBD1. Germline CDR1 and CDR2: SGHRS and YFSETQ. CDR3 size: 16 residues. The trim removed 4 bases at V and 4 bases at J, leaving 8 bases unmatched. The CDR3 sequence: CASSEGTGGAGYGYTF. CDR3 DNA: TGCGCCAGCAGCGAGGGGACAGGGGGCGCAGGCTATGGCTACACCTTC.

The chain couples TRBV7-2 to TRBJ1-1; TRBD1 matches 8 bases. The CDR3 length is 15 residues. The germline gives CDR1 SGHTA, CDR2 FQGNSA. V lost 5 bases, J lost 5 bases, and 10 bases stayed unmatched. In DNA, the CDR3 is TGTGCCAGCAGCCTATGGGGACAGGCCGGAACTGAAGCTTTCTTT. This gives the protein CASSLWGQAGTEAFF.

The rearrangement uses TRBV9 and TRBJ2-5; 10 bases are shared with TRBD2. With the DNA end fitting TRBJ2-7 better, the J assignment may be wrong. The V gene's germline CDR1 is SGDLS and CDR2 YYNGEE. The CDR3 spans 14 residues. The CDR3 region has the DNA TGTGCCAGCAGCGATTGGACTAGCGGCGACGAGCAGTACTTC. This codes for CASSDWTSGDEQYF.

This chain connects TRBV10-3 to TRBJ2-3, with 12 positions matching TRBD2. The CDR3 extends over 15 amino acids. Trimming removed 8 bases from V and 3 bases from J; junction bases left unmatched: 6. Germline loops: CDR1 ENHRY, CDR2 SYGVKD. CDR3 in DNA: TGTGCCATCGGAAGGACTAGCGGGACTACAGATACGCAGTATTTT. It encodes CAIGRTSGTTDTQYF.

This chain joins TRBV23-1 and TRBJ1-5, with 8 bases that match TRBD1. TRBV23-1 is recorded as an ORF, its role being uncertain. V dropped 4 bases and J dropped 2; count of bases not matched to a gene: 7. This CDR3 region has 16 residues. CDR3 nucleotide sequence: TGCGCCAGCAGTCCTAGAGGACAGGGCGGCAATCAGCCCCAGCATTTT. Translating gives CASSPRGQGGNQPQHF.

This chain uses TRBV4-1 with TRBJ2-7, with TRBD1 matching over 8 bases. This CDR3 has 18 residues. J lost 1 base, V lost 0 bases, and 11 bases had no gene match. Germline CDR1 reads MGHRA; CDR2 reads YSYEKL. The CDR3 DNA reads as TGCGCCAGCAGCCAAGAAAGACAGGGGTGGGTTAGTTCCTACGAGCAGTACTTC. It encodes CASSQERQGWVSSYEQYF.

This chain uses TRBV15 with TRBJ2-2, with 14 bases aligning to TRBD2. With 3 bases clipped from V and 6 bases from J, the junction kept 15 bases outside the gene matches. Germline CDR1 is LNHNV and CDR2 is YYDKDF (reference sequence). The CDR3 consists of 20 residues. CDR3 amino acids: CATSREAPGLAGVASGELFF. DNA for the CDR3: TGTGCCACCAGCAGGGAAGCACCGGGACTAGCGGGAGTAGCGTCCGGGGAGCTGTTTTTT.

This clone was seen a few times. The chain combines TRBV18 with TRBJ1-2; 7 nucleotides match TRBD1. V dropped 2 bases and J dropped 4; count of bases not matched to a gene: 10. CDR1 and CDR2 (germline): KGHSH, LQKENI. This CDR3 is 16 amino acids long. CDR3 sequence: CASSPGVGGSGYGYTF. In DNA, the CDR3 is TGTGCCAGCTCACCAGGTGTAGGGGGCTCGGGCTATGGCTACACCTTC.

This chain connects TRBV18 to TRBJ2-6; 8 positions match TRBD1. The length of the CDR3 is 18 residues. Trimming took 2 bases from V and 0 from J; bases not matched to a gene: 6. Germline CDR1 KGHSH, CDR2 LQKENI. The CDR3 sequence is CASSPFGQGYSGANVLTF. The CDR3 region has the DNA TGTGCCAGCTCACCATTCGGACAGGGATACTCTGGGGCCAACGTCCTGACTTTC.

V and J are TRBV2 and TRBJ2-1; 7 bases agree with TRBD1. With V trimmed by 6 bases and J by 3 bases, 8 bases remained unmatched. Looked up from germline, CDR1 is SNHLY and CDR2 is FYNNEI. This CDR3 comprises 15 residues. The CDR3: CASRYDRASYNEQFF. CDR3 coding DNA: TGTGCCAGCAGATACGACAGGGCGAGCTACAATGAGCAGTTCTTC.

The chain uses TRBV2 and TRBJ2-2; 14 bases are a match to TRBD2. The CDR3 length is 15 residues. V dropped 11 bases and J dropped 4; count of bases not matched to a gene: 6. CDR1 is SNHLY, CDR2 FYNNEI, per germline. The CDR3 DNA sequence: TGTGCCCAGACTAGCGGGAGGGTCGGCACCGGGGAGCTGTTTTTT. Translating it yields CAQTSGRVGTGELFF.

This clone was seen just once. The genes are TRBV5-1 and TRBJ2-3; the D gene is possibly TRBD2 (5 bases). Germline V gene sequence: CDR1 SGHRS, CDR2 YFSETQ. Trimming took off 0 bases at V and 0 bases at J, with 14 bases between the two ends. The CDR3 loop spans 17 amino acids. The CDR3 here is CASSLGLAYSSTDTQYF. As DNA, the CDR3 is TGCGCCAGCAGCTTGGGGTTAGCGTACTCTAGCACAGATACGCAGTATTTT. Variable domain in full (rest from reference TRBV5-1 and TRBJ2-3): KAGVTQTPRYLIKTRGQQVTLSCSPISGHRSVSWYQQTPGQGLQFLFEYFSETQRNKGNFPGRFSGRQFSNSRSEMNVSTLELGDSALYLCASSLGLAYSSTDTQYFGPGTRLTVL.

The chain employs TRBV29-1 and TRBJ1-5, with 7 nucleotides matching TRBD1. J lost 4 bases, V lost 5 bases, and 8 bases had no gene match. CDR3 size: 14 residues. Germline V CDR1 and CDR2: SQVTM, ANQGSEA. CDR3 in DNA: TGCAGCGTTTCTGAGGGGGCGCTTAATCAGCCCCAGCATTTT. Its protein product is CSVSEGALNQPQHF.

The rearrangement uses TRBV19 and TRBJ1-1; 8 bases align to TRBD1. The ends lost 5 bases at V and 3 bases at J; junction bases unmatched: 11. Germline CDR1 LNHDA, CDR2 SQIVND (reference sequence). The CDR3 has 16 residues. CDR3 in amino acids: CASSFRTGSRDTEAFF. In nucleotides, the CDR3 is TGTGCCAGTAGTTTCAGGACAGGGAGTAGAGACACTGAAGCTTTCTTT.

As regards this clone: Sequence at one end of the junction differs from germline and may be a read error. The chain uses TRBV28 and TRBJ1-2; tentative D call: TRBD1 (6 bases). This CDR3 comprises 16 residues. CDR1 MDHEN and CDR2 SYDVKM come from the germline V gene. The CDR3 protein is CARSHGGGGADYGYTF. CDR3 in DNA: TGTGCCCGCAGTCACGGGGGAGGGGGGGCGGACTATGGCTACACCTTC.

Only a few counts were recorded for this clone. For the CDR3, the DNA is TGCGCCAGCAGCCAAGCGGGGGTCGTCTCCAATCAGCCCCAGCATTTT. Translating it yields CASSQAGVVSNQPQHF. J is TRBJ1-5 and V is TRBV4-1; tentatively, D is TRBD1 (5 bases). Looked up from germline, CDR1 is MGHRA and CDR2 is YSYEKL. The V and J ends lost 1 base and 3 bases respectively, with 13 bases between them. The CDR3 covers 16 residues.

The gene calls are TRBV15 and TRBJ2-3; D not resolved. V dropped 1 base and J dropped 0 bases, with 8 bases sitting between them. This CDR3 has 15 residues. From germline, CDR1 is LNHNV and CDR2 YYDKDF (reference sequence). The CDR3, as DNA: TGTGCCACCAGCAGAGCCCAGCCGAGCACAGATACGCAGTATTTT. Translating gives CATSRAQPSTDTQYF. Drawing the rest from reference TRBV15 and TRBJ2-3, the complete variable domain is DAMVIQNPRYQVTQFGKPVTLSCSQTLNHNVMYWYQQKSSQAPKLLFHYYDKDFNNEADTPDNFQSRRPNTSFCFLDIRSPGLGDTAMYLCATSRAQPSTDTQYFGPGTRLTVL.

This chain joins TRBV19 and TRBJ1-4; 7 nucleotides line up with TRBD1. With V trimmed by 3 bases and J by 0 bases, 7 bases remained unmatched. The CDR3 length is 17 residues. Per the germline V gene, CDR1 is LNHDA and CDR2 is SQIVND (reference sequence). CDR3 nucleotide sequence: TGTGCCAGTAGTATGGAACAGGGGATTGCAACTAATGAAAAACTGTTTTTT. Its protein is CASSMEQGIATNEKLFF.

The gene calls are TRBV5-6 and TRBJ1-2; the D gene is possibly TRBD1 (6 bases). The ends were cut back, 1 base at V and 4 bases at J, with 8 bases in the middle. The germline gives CDR1 SGHDT, CDR2 YYEEEE. This CDR3 is built from 13 residues. The CDR3 DNA reads TGTGCCAGCAGCTTGTTAGGGGGCTATGGCTACACCTTC. It is translated as CASSLLGGYGYTF.

The chain has TRBV28 and TRBJ2-3; D remains ambiguous. The CDR3 consists of 15 residues. Germline V gene sequence: CDR1 MDHEN, CDR2 SYDVKM. The V end was cut by 5 bases, the J end by 2 bases, with 14 bases between. DNA of the CDR3: TGTGCCAGCAGTCTATTTGATCTATCCACAGATACGCAGTATTTT. Its translation is CASSLFDLSTDTQYF.